Below, one T cell receptor (beta chain) is given with its context. The data were obtained in a study of blood T cell repertoires in COVID-19. Background on the study: Samples taken during acute and convalescent COVID-19 were collected in the United States, Italy and Spain. PBMCs, B-cell-depleted T cells, or T cells provided the cDNA or gDNA that made up the material.

J was trimmed by 3 bases and V by 6 bases; bases with no gene match: 7. The CDR3 length is 14 residues. The germline CDR1 and CDR2 sequences are MNHEY and SMNVEV (reference sequence). How the authors handled the data: Amplification with reference gene primers provided the estimates of nucleated cell counts. Clones were read by immunoSEQ multiplex PCR, and TCRdb kept only the in-frame ones, dropping some. The D gene and trimming were derived from the DNA, and the V and J assignments and clone size from that table. The sample lists about 55,000 clones; more than 70% were seen once. V gene TRBV27 combines with J gene TRBJ1-2; TRBD1 aligns across 7 bases. This clonotype was sampled from a man between 60 and 70 years old with active COVID-19. The source material was peripheral blood. The CDR3 nucleotides are TGTGCCAGCAGCTTGGACAGGCGTGACTATGGCTACACCTTC. It specifies CASSLDRRDYGYTF.